These 6 T cell receptor beta chains originate from one sample sequenced in a study of T cells after yellow fever vaccination. A single record per CDR3 protein comes from TCRdb applying MiXCR to the 5' RACE reads. The sample lists roughly 300,000 distinct CDR3 sequences; approximately 8% were seen once. The sequences come from PBMCs, collected 35 to 50 days after the first yellow fever vaccination. The receptors stem from a young man who received the YFV17D yellow fever vaccine.

This clonotype was recorded at least ten times. The chain is built from TRBV10-3 and TRBJ1-2, with 10 bases fitting TRBD1. Unmatched junction bases numbered 5, after V lost 7 bases and J lost 6 bases. The CDR3 length is 13 residues. The V gene's germline CDR1 is ENHRY and CDR2 SYGVKD. CDR3: CAINTGTGDGYTF. CDR3 coding DNA: TGTGCCATCAATACCGGGACAGGGGATGGCTACACCTTC.

There are a few counts of this clonotype. The chain couples TRBV5-1 to TRBJ1-3; D call uncertain. Per the germline V gene, CDR1 is SGHRS and CDR2 is YFSETQ. The CDR3 is made up of 15 amino acids. Trimming removed 0 bases from V and 2 bases from J, with 9 bases in between. CDR3 in DNA: TGCGCCAGCAGCTTGGGTTCTGTAGCTGGAAACACCATATATTTT. Its protein is CASSLGSVAGNTIYF.

This clonotype was seen once. The junction departs from the called germline gene at one end, perhaps through a read error. The V and J genes are TRBV7-2 and TRBJ1-3; D is unresolved. This CDR3 is built from 14 residues. Germline CDR1 SGHTA, CDR2 FQGNSA. The CDR3 loop is CASILGWAGNTIYF. The CDR3 DNA is TGTGCCAGCATCTTAGGCTGGGCTGGAAACACCATATATTTT.

The rearrangement uses TRBV5-1 and TRBJ2-3; no firm D call. This CDR3 has 13 residues. V was clipped by 1 base and J by 2 bases, with 5 bases between them. CDR1 SGHRS and CDR2 YFSETQ come from the germline V gene. The DNA for the CDR3 is TGCGCCAGCAGCTTGCCAGACACAGATACGCAGTATTTT. Its translation: CASSLPDTDTQYF.

CDR3 DNA: TGCGCCAGCAGCTTGTCCGGGGGCCCACCGGATACGCAGTATTTT. This codes for CASSLSGGPPDTQYF. This rearrangement joins TRBV5-1 to TRBJ2-3; D tentatively reads TRBD1 or TRBD2 (6 bases each). Trimming took 1 base from V and 6 from J, leaving 15 bases between them. Germline-derived CDR1 and CDR2 are SGHRS and YFSETQ. This CDR3 is built from 15 residues.

CDR3 amino acids: CASSYLRDISIQPQHF. CDR3 nucleotide sequence: TGTGCCAGCAGTTACCTTAGGGACATTTCTATTCAGCCCCAGCATTTT. The chain recombines TRBV6-2 or TRBV6-3 with TRBJ1-5; TRBD1 might be the D (6 bases). V dropped 2 bases and J dropped 6 bases, with 17 bases sitting between them. Germline V gene sequence: CDR1 MNHEY, CDR2 SVGEGT. This CDR3 region has 16 residues.